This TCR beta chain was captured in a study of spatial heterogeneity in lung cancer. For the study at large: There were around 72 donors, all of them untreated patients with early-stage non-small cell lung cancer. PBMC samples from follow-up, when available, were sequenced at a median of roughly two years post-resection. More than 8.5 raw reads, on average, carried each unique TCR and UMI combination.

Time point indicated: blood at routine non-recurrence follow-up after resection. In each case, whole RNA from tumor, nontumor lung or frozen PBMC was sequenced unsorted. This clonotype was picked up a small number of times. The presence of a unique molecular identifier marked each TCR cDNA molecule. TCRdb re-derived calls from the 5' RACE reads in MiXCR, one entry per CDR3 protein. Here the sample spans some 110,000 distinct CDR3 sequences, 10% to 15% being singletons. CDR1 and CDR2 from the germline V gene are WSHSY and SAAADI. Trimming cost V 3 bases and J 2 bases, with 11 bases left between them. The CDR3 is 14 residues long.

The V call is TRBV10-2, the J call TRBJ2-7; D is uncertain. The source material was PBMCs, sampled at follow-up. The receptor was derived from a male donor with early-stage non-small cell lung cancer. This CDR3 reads CASSDLMETYEQYF. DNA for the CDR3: TGCGCCAGCAGTGATCTCATGGAGACCTACGAGCAGTACTTC.